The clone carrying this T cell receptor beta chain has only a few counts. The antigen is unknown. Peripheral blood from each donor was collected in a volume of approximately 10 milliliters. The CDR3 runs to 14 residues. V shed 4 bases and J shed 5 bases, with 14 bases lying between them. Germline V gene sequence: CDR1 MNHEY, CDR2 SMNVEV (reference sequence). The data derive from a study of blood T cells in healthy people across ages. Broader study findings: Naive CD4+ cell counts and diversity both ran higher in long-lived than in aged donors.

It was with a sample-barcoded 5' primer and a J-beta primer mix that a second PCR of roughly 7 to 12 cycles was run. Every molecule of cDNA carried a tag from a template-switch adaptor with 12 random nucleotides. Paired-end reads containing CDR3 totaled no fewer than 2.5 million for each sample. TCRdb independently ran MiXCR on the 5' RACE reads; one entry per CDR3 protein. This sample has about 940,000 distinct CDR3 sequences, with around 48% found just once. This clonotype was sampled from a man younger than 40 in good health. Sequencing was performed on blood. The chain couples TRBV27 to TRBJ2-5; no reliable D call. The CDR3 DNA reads TGTGCCAGCAGTTCGTGGCCTCTGGGGGAGACCCAGTACTTC. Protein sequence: CASSSWPLGETQYF.